These T cell receptor beta chains were read from a single sample in a study of T-cell reconstitution after alpha-beta-depleted transplantation in children. TCRdb recomputed calls from the PCR reads with MiXCR, one row per CDR3 protein. The sample yields hundreds of thousands of distinct CDR3 sequences, 16% seen once. This specimen was PBMCs from the stem cell graft donor, taken from the stem cell graft. These receptors were obtained from a human donor who donated a stem cell graft to a child with acute myeloid leukemia. CDR3s include the opening cysteine and the closing phenylalanine or tryptophan. The D gene is left open where the match is weak. Part of the rows lack a size; the others show once, few, many or a class for expanded clones.

D gene | clone size | J gene | V gene | CDR3 protein | CDR3 DNA
- | many | TRBJ2-1 | TRBV20-1 | CSARDRSVYNEQFF | TGCAGTGCTAGAGATCGGTCAGTCTACAATGAGCAGTTCTTC
TRBD1 | - | TRBJ1-6 | TRBV9 | CASSALLRQGIDSPLHF | TGTGCCAGCAGCGCCCTTCTGCGACAGGGGATAGATTCACCCCTCCACTTT
- | many | TRBJ1-6 | TRBV20-1 | CSAKGSGAGNSPLHF | TGCAGTGCGAAGGGGTCAGGGGCTGGGAATTCACCCCTCCACTTT
- | many | TRBJ2-2 | TRBV20-1 | CSAARQNTGELFF | TGCAGTGCTGCCAGGCAGAACACCGGGGAGCTGTTTTTT
- | - | TRBJ2-3 | TRBV5-1 | CASSLEEGPAGGTQYF | TGCGCCAGCAGCTTGGAGGAGGGCCCAGCCGGCGGAACGCAGTATTTT
- | few | TRBJ2-1 | TRBV5-1 | CASSFEGGHEQFF | TGCGCCAGCAGCTTTGAGGGGGGCCATGAGCAGTTCTTC
- | many | TRBJ2-1 | TRBV7-6 | CATEGGRGFEQFF | TGTGCCACCGAGGGGGGCCGGGGTTTTGAGCAGTTCTTC
- | many | TRBJ1-2 | TRBV20-1 | CSARAVFYGYTF | TGCAGTGCAAGAGCGGTATTCTATGGCTACACCTTC
- | many | TRBJ1-5 | TRBV12-3/TRBV12-4 | CASRRTDSNQPQHF | TGTGCCAGCAGACGGACCGATAGCAATCAGCCCCAGCATTTT
TRBD1 | few | TRBJ1-5 | TRBV7-2 | CASSTQGEDQPQHF | TGTGCCAGCAGCACGCAGGGGGAGGATCAGCCCCAGCATTTT
- | - | TRBJ2-1 | TRBV7-2 | CASSVKGNEQFF | TGTGCCAGCAGCGTAAAAGGAAATGAGCAGTTCTTC
TRBD1 | - | TRBJ1-5 | TRBV30 | CAWSVNYRGIEPQHF | TGTGCCTGGAGTGTCAATTACAGGGGGATTGAGCCCCAGCATTTT
TRBD2 | few | TRBJ2-7 | TRBV7-2 | CASSWVLADSGEQYF | TGTGCCAGCAGTTGGGTTCTAGCGGACTCGGGCGAGCAGTACTTC
TRBD2 | - | TRBJ2-7 | TRBV6-5 | CASSYPSGGPGQYF | TGTGCCAGCAGTTATCCTAGCGGGGGACCCGGGCAGTACTTC
TRBD1 | - | TRBJ2-2 | TRBV5-1 | CASSFVGTGRTGELFF | TGCGCCAGCAGCTTCGTAGGGACAGGGCGCACCGGGGAGCTGTTTTTT
- | few | TRBJ2-4 | TRBV6-1 | CASSSELGAKNIQYF | TGTGCCAGCAGCTCGGAACTAGGGGCCAAAAACATTCAGTACTTC
TRBD2 | many | TRBJ2-3 | TRBV12-3/TRBV12-4 | CASSPIHRDYDTQYF | TGTGCCAGCAGTCCCATCCACCGGGACTACGATACGCAGTATTTT
TRBD2 | once | TRBJ2-2 | TRBV4-2 | CASSPDAGAGELFF | TGTGCCAGCAGCCCCGACGCGGGGGCCGGGGAGCTGTTTTTT
TRBD2 | - | TRBJ2-3 | TRBV6-5 | CASSYRGAGGTDTQYF | TGTGCCAGCAGTTATCGAGGGGCGGGGGGGACAGATACGCAGTATTTT
- | many | TRBJ2-7 | TRBV10-3 | CAISEPRTVEQYF | TGTGCCATCAGTGAGCCACGGACAGTCGAGCAGTACTTC
- | - | TRBJ2-7 | TRBV24-1 | CATSDYRPGRGDHEQYF | TGTGCCACCAGTGATTATCGACCAGGGCGAGGGGACCACGAGCAGTACTTC
- | many | TRBJ2-5 | TRBV15 | CATSRGGLVETQYF | TGTGCCACCAGCAGAGGGGGTCTAGTAGAGACCCAGTACTTC
TRBD2 | - | TRBJ2-5 | TRBV7-2 | CASSLGLAGGKETQYF | TGTGCCAGCAGCCTAGGACTAGCGGGGGGCAAAGAGACCCAGTACTTC
TRBD1 | many | TRBJ1-5 | TRBV6-1 | CASSLRTGGGQPQHF | TGTGCCAGCAGTCTCAGGACAGGGGGCGGTCAGCCCCAGCATTTT
- | few | TRBJ2-1 | TRBV12-3/TRBV12-4 | CASSSRGRGYNEQFF | TGTGCCAGCAGTAGCCGCGGGCGAGGCTACAATGAGCAGTTCTTC
TRBD2 | few | TRBJ2-3 | TRBV13 | CASSPGGGLTTDTQYF | TGTGCCAGCAGCCCAGGCGGGGGTCTAACCACAGATACGCAGTATTTT
TRBD1 | few | TRBJ2-2 | TRBV24-1 | CATRGQGPFTGELFF | TGTGCCACCAGAGGACAGGGGCCTTTCACCGGGGAGCTGTTTTTT
TRBD2 | - | TRBJ2-1 | TRBV6-2/TRBV6-3 | CASRPVTSGGEQFF | TGTGCCAGCAGGCCCGTGACTAGCGGGGGTGAGCAGTTCTTC
TRBD1 | - | TRBJ1-2 | TRBV12-3/TRBV12-4 | CASNPPGGASGYTF | TGTGCCAGCAATCCCCCAGGGGGCGCTAGTGGCTACACCTTC
- | - | TRBJ1-5 | TRBV7-3 | CASSLDWLAEKHF | TGTGCCAGCAGCTTAGACTGGTTGGCAGAAAAGCATTTT
- | - | TRBJ2-2 | TRBV20-1 | CCARDPQVNTGELFF | TGCTGTGCTAGAGATCCCCAGGTTAACACCGGGGAGCTGTTTTTT
TRBD1 | - | TRBJ2-1 | TRBV27 | CASSLSQQGIPYNEQFF | TGTGCCAGCAGTTTATCGCAACAGGGGATCCCCTACAATGAGCAGTTCTTC
TRBD1 | many | TRBJ1-1 | TRBV12-3/TRBV12-4 | CASSFGTAAHPTGPDTEAFF | TGTGCCAGCAGTTTTGGGACAGCCGCGCATCCCACGGGTCCGGACACTGAAGCTTTCTTT
- | - | TRBJ1-4 | TRBV11-2 | CASSPWGRADRTNEKLFF | TGTGCCAGCAGCCCCTGGGGTAGGGCCGACCGTACTAATGAAAAACTGTTTTTT
TRBD1 | many | TRBJ1-2 | TRBV20-1 | CSARDLRDRVYGYTF | TGCAGTGCTAGAGATCTGAGGGACAGGGTATATGGCTACACCTTC
- | few | TRBJ1-6 | TRBV25-1 | CASSDRGPLYNSPLHF | TGTGCCAGCAGTGATAGAGGGCCCCTCTATAATTCACCCCTCCACTTT
- | few | TRBJ2-1 | TRBV5-1 | CASSSQGSPESGEQFF | TGCGCCAGCAGCTCCCAGGGTTCCCCTGAATCGGGTGAGCAGTTCTTC
TRBD2 | - | TRBJ2-3 | TRBV4-2 | CASSQEGAGGALNTQYF | TGTGCCAGCAGCCAAGAGGGAGCGGGGGGGGCCCTGAATACGCAGTATTTT
- | - | TRBJ2-1 | TRBV5-1 | CASSLRLVYNEQFF | TGCGCCAGCAGCTTGAGACTAGTTTACAATGAGCAGTTCTTC
TRBD1 | few | TRBJ1-1 | TRBV5-5 | CASSSPGTGVTFF | TGTGCCAGCAGCTCCCCCGGGACAGGGGTAACTTTCTTT
- | many | TRBJ2-1 | TRBV20-1 | CSARGGVTYNEQFF | TGCAGTGCTAGAGGGGGCGTTACCTACAATGAGCAGTTCTTC
TRBD1 | few | TRBJ2-7 | TRBV24-1 | CATSDPGQGFGEQYF | TGTGCCACCAGTGACCCCGGACAGGGTTTCGGCGAGCAGTACTTC
- | many | TRBJ1-6 | TRBV6-5 | CASSYGRDNSPLHF | TGTGCCAGCAGTTACGGGAGGGATAATTCACCCCTCCACTTT
- | - | TRBJ2-2 | TRBV30 | CAWSGGGELFF | TGTGCCTGGAGCGGGGGTGGGGAGCTGTTTTTT
- | - | TRBJ1-4 | TRBV20-1 | CCASPRGIEGENEKLFF | TGCTGTGCTAGCCCAAGGGGGATCGAAGGAGAAAATGAAAAACTGTTTTTT
TRBD1 | many | TRBJ1-1 | TRBV7-2 | CASSPGQASEAFF | TGTGCCAGCAGTCCTGGACAGGCATCTGAAGCTTTCTTT
- | many | TRBJ2-3 | TRBV12-3/TRBV12-4 | CASSLAPADTQYF | TGTGCCAGCAGTTTAGCGCCGGCAGATACGCAGTATTTT
- | - | TRBJ2-7 | TRBV30 | CAWRATSLPLSYEQYF | TGTGCCTGGAGAGCCACTAGCCTTCCCCTCTCCTACGAGCAGTACTTC
TRBD1 | few | TRBJ1-1 | TRBV6-2/TRBV6-3 | CASSLRDVGGPNTEAFF | TGTGCCAGCAGCTTACGCGATGTAGGGGGCCCGAACACTGAAGCTTTCTTT
TRBD1 | few | TRBJ2-3 | TRBV18 | CASSLQGALTDTQYF | TGTGCCAGCTCACTCCAGGGGGCGTTAACAGATACGCAGTATTTT
- | few | TRBJ2-7 | TRBV7-8 | CASSLTSSRGSWEQYF | TGTGCCAGCAGCTTAACGTCGAGCAGGGGCTCTTGGGAGCAGTACTTC
TRBD2 | - | TRBJ2-3 | TRBV5-1 | CASSWGLTSTDTQYF | TGCGCCAGCAGCTGGGGACTAACTAGCACAGATACGCAGTATTTT
- | - | TRBJ1-1 | TRBV7-2 | CASSFQWGMNTEAFF | TGTGCCAGCAGCTTTCAATGGGGTATGAACACTGAAGCTTTCTTT
- | few | TRBJ1-1 | TRBV12-3/TRBV12-4 | CASSLRPVWAPSPEAFF | TGTGCCAGCAGTTTACGCCCAGTCTGGGCCCCCAGCCCTGAAGCTTTCTTT
- | few | TRBJ1-5 | TRBV5-5 | CASSLQGNPNQPQHF | TGTGCCAGCAGCTTGCAAGGGAACCCCAATCAGCCCCAGCATTTT